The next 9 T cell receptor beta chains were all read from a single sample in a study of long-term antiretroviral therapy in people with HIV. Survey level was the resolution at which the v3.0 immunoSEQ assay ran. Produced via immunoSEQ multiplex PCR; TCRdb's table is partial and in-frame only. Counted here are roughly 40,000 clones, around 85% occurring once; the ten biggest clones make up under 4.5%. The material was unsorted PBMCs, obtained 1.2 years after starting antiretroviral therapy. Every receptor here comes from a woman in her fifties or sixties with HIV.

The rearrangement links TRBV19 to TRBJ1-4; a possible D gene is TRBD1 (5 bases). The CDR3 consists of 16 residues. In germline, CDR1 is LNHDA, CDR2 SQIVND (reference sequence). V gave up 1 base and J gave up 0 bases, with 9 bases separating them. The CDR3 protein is CASSIVGGATNEKLFF. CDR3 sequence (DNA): TGTGCCAGTAGTATAGTCGGGGGGGCAACTAATGAAAAACTGTTTTTT.

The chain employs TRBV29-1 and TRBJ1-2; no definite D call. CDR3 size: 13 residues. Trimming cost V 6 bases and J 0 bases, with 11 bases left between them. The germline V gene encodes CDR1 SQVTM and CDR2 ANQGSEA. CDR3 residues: CSVRLDTNYGYTF. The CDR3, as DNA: TGCAGCGTCCGCCTTGATACTAACTATGGCTACACCTTC.

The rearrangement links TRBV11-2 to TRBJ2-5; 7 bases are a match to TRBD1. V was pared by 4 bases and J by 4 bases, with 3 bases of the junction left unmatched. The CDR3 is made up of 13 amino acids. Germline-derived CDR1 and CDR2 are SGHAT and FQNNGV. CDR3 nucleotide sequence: TGTGCCAGCAGCTCAGGGGGTTTAGAGACCCAGTACTTC. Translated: CASSSGGLETQYF.

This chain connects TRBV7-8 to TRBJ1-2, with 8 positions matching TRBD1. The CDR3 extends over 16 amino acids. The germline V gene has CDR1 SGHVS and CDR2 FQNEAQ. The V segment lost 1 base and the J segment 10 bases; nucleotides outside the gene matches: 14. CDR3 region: CASSLDGTGSLGIYTF. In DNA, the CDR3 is TGTGCCAGCAGCTTAGACGGGACAGGTTCCCTGGGCATCTACACCTTC.

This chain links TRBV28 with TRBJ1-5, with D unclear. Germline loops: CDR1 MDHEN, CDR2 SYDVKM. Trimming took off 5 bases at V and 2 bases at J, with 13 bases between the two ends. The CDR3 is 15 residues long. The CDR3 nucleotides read TGTGCCAGCAGTCTGGACGTCGAGGGCAATCAGCCCCAGCATTTT. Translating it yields CASSLDVEGNQPQHF.

CDR3 region: CSASGEETQYF. In DNA, the CDR3 is TGCAGTGCTAGCGGGGAGGAGACCCAGTACTTC. This sequence joins TRBV20-1 and TRBJ2-5; possible D gene TRBD2, 5 bases. The CDR3 is 11 residues long. Germline V lookup: CDR1 DFQATT, CDR2 SNEGSKA (reference sequence). The V and J ends lost 3 bases and 5 bases respectively, with 7 bases between them.

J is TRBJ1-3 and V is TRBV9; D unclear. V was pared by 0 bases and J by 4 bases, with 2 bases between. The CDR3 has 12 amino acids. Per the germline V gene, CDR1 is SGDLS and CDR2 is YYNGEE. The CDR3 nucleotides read TGTGCCAGCAGCGTAGAGGGAAACACCATATATTTT. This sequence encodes CASSVEGNTIYF.

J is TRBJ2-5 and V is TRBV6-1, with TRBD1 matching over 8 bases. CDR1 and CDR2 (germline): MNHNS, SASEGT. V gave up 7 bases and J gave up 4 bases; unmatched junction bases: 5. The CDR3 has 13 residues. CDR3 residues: CASKDRVGETQYF. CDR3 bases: TGTGCCAGCAAGGACAGGGTCGGAGAGACCCAGTACTTC.

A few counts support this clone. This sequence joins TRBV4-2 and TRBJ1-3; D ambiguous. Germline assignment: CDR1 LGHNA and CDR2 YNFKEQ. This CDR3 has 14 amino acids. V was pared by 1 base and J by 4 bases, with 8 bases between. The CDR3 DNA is TGTGCCAGCAGCCAAGTCGGGGTCGGAAACACCATATATTTT. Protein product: CASSQVGVGNTIYF.